These 26 T cell receptor beta chains originate from one sample sequenced in a study of long-term antiretroviral therapy in people with HIV. The immunoSEQ assay was v3.0, run at survey level. Data came from immunoSEQ multiplex PCR; TCRdb stores just in-frame clones and leaves some out. The data hold 24,000 or so clones, with 70% to 85% observed a single time. The sequences come from unsorted PBMCs, collected 1.2 years after starting antiretroviral therapy. The receptors stem from a woman in her forties with HIV.

The rearrangement joins TRBV18 to TRBJ1-3, with D perhaps matching TRBD1 (6 bases). Trimming took off 3 bases at V and 4 bases at J, with 7 bases between the two ends. Germline V gene lookup returns CDR1 KGHSH and CDR2 LQKENI. The CDR3 spans 13 residues. This chain's CDR3 is CASSPGQGNTIYF. As DNA, the CDR3 is TGTGCCAGCTCACCTGGACAGGGAAACACCATATATTTT.

This clone has just a few counts. This chain links TRBV6-1 with TRBJ1-2; tentative D call: TRBD1 (6 bases). Germline V lookup: CDR1 MNHNS, CDR2 SASEGT. Trimming removed 5 bases from V and 1 base from J, with 8 bases in between. This CDR3 is 13 amino acids long. The DNA for the CDR3 is TGTGCCAGCAGTCGGACAGATAACTATGGCTACACCTTC. Its translation: CASSRTDNYGYTF.

The chain links TRBV5-1 to TRBJ2-7, with 9 nucleotides matching TRBD1. J lost 5 bases, V lost 0 bases, and 6 bases had no gene match. Looked up from germline, CDR1 is SGHRS and CDR2 is YFSETQ. The CDR3 consists of 15 residues. The CDR3 protein is CASSLGDREGHEQYF. The DNA of the CDR3 is TGCGCCAGCAGCTTGGGGGACAGGGAAGGCCACGAGCAGTACTTC. Variable domain in full (rest from reference TRBV5-1 and TRBJ2-7): KAGVTQTPRYLIKTRGQQVTLSCSPISGHRSVSWYQQTPGQGLQFLFEYFSETQRNKGNFPGRFSGRQFSNSRSEMNVSTLELGDSALYLCASSLGDREGHEQYFGPGTRLTVT.

The chain is built from TRBV7-2 and TRBJ2-7, with a possible D match to TRBD1 (6 bases). Germline V gene lookup returns CDR1 SGHTA and CDR2 FQGNSA. V was clipped by 1 base and J by 5 bases, with 15 bases between them. The CDR3 has 15 amino acids. The CDR3 sequence is CASSLEQGSINEQYF. In DNA form, the CDR3 reads TGTGCCAGCAGCTTAGAACAGGGAAGTATCAACGAGCAGTACTTC.

The rearrangement uses TRBV13 and TRBJ2-1, with 9 bases identical to TRBD2. This CDR3 has 14 residues. Germline loops: CDR1 PRHDT, CDR2 FYEKMQ (reference sequence). J was trimmed by 4 bases and V by 5 bases; bases with no gene match: 3. The CDR3 bases are TGTGCCAGCAGCCCGGGACTAGCATACAATGAGCAGTTCTTC. Its protein is CASSPGLAYNEQFF.

The chain couples TRBV19 to TRBJ2-2; D ambiguous. V shed 0 bases and J shed 1 base, with 3 bases lying between them. This CDR3 comprises 14 residues. Germline V gene sequence: CDR1 LNHDA, CDR2 SQIVND (reference sequence). The CDR3 DNA follows: TGTGCCAGTAGTATAGATCAGAACACCGGGGAGCTGTTTTTT. It specifies CASSIDQNTGELFF.

This clone was detected only a few times. The chain links TRBV4-1 to TRBJ2-7; D is uncertain. The germline V gene has CDR1 MGHRA and CDR2 YSYEKL. The CDR3 runs 13 residues. V shed 1 base and J shed 2 bases, with 6 bases lying between them. The CDR3 here is CASSQALTYEQYF. CDR3 coding DNA: TGCGCCAGCAGCCAAGCGCTTACCTACGAGCAGTACTTC.

This clone has just one count. The V gene is TRBV19, the J gene TRBJ2-1; D call uncertain. Germline-derived CDR1 and CDR2 are LNHDA and SQIVND (reference sequence). The CDR3 sequence is 15 residues long. With 5 bases removed from V and 0 bases from J, the gap between germline ends came to 11 bases. CDR3 amino acids: CASSADHSSYNEQFF. The CDR3 nucleotides are TGTGCCAGTAGTGCGGACCACTCCTCCTACAATGAGCAGTTCTTC.

The chain links TRBV30 to TRBJ2-3; a possible D gene is TRBD1 (8 bases). The CDR3 has 16 amino acids. The V gene lost 2 bases and the J gene lost 2 bases, with 17 bases spanning the gap. From germline, CDR1 is GTSNPN and CDR2 SVGIG (reference sequence). The CDR3 region is CAWSSGQGGITDTQYF. For the CDR3, the DNA is TGTGCCTGGAGTAGCGGACAGGGAGGGATCACAGATACGCAGTATTTT.

The J gene is TRBJ2-3, the V gene TRBV20-1; D ambiguous. This CDR3 comprises 11 residues. Germline values: CDR1 DFQATT, CDR2 SNEGSKA (reference sequence). Trimming took off 0 bases at V and 6 bases at J, with 4 bases between the two ends. The CDR3 DNA follows: TGCAGTGCTAGAGATGGGGATACGCAGTATTTT. It specifies CSARDGDTQYF.

The V and J genes are TRBV7-9 and TRBJ2-1; 13 positions match TRBD2. The V gene's germline CDR1 is SEHNR and CDR2 FQNEAQ (reference sequence). This CDR3 contains 16 residues. The V gene end was trimmed by 8 bases and the J gene end by 8 bases; junction bases not matched to a gene: 12. The CDR3 DNA follows: TGTGCCAGCGGATATGGGACTAGCGGGATGTTCGATGAGCAGTTCTTC. This translates into CASGYGTSGMFDEQFF.

In DNA form, the CDR3 reads TGTGCCAGCAGCGTAGGACAGGGGAACTATGGCTACACCTTC. It encodes CASSVGQGNYGYTF. The chain joins TRBV5-4 to TRBJ1-2, with TRBD1 matching over 9 bases. The CDR3 has 14 residues. Trimming removed 4 bases from V and 2 bases from J; junction bases left unmatched: 3. The germline gives CDR1 SGHNT, CDR2 YYREEE (reference sequence).

This chain connects TRBV2 to TRBJ2-7, with unresolved D. CDR1 and CDR2 from the germline V gene are SNHLY and FYNNEI. This CDR3 region has 14 residues. Trimming took off 2 bases at V and 0 bases at J, with 8 bases between the two ends. CDR3 in amino acids: CASSEFGSSYEQYF. The DNA for the CDR3 is TGTGCCAGCAGTGAATTTGGGTCCTCCTACGAGCAGTACTTC.

A few counts support this clone. The rearrangement links TRBV19 to TRBJ1-1; a weak D match, TRBD1 (6 bases). The CDR3 is made up of 12 amino acids. Germline CDR1 is LNHDA and CDR2 is SQIVND (reference sequence). Trimming cost V 7 bases and J 5 bases, with 11 bases left between them. The CDR3 sequence: CASTLGGTEAFF. The CDR3, as DNA: TGTGCCAGTACTTTAGGGGGAACTGAAGCTTTCTTT.

The chain employs TRBV27 and TRBJ1-1, with D hard to call. This CDR3 contains 11 residues. The V and J ends lost 6 bases and 0 bases respectively, with 2 bases between them. The V gene's germline CDR1 is MNHEY and CDR2 SMNVEV (reference sequence). The CDR3 spells CASRMNTEAFF. CDR3 in DNA: TGTGCCAGCAGGATGAACACTGAAGCTTTCTTT.

The chain employs TRBV15 and TRBJ1-5; D possibly corresponds to TRBD1 (5 bases). V lost 3 bases to trimming and J lost 6 bases, with 12 bases between them. CDR1 is LNHNV and CDR2 is YYDKDF in the germline V gene (reference sequence). This CDR3 region has 14 residues. The CDR3 loop reads CATSSQGSGQPQHF. The CDR3 DNA follows: TGTGCCACCAGCAGCCAGGGATCCGGTCAGCCCCAGCATTTT. The full variable domain, in which reference TRBV15 and TRBJ1-5 provide the parts outside the CDR3, is DAMVIQNPRYQVTQFGKPVTLSCSQTLNHNVMYWYQQKSSQAPKLLFHYYDKDFNNEADTPDNFQSRRPNTSFCFLDIRSPGLGDTAMYLCATSSQGSGQPQHFGDGTRLSIL.

This chain joins TRBV7-9 and TRBJ1-1, with D possibly TRBD1 on 6 matching bases. Trimming took off 5 bases at V and 1 base at J, with 17 bases between the two ends. The CDR3 runs 16 residues. The germline CDR1 and CDR2 sequences are SEHNR and FQNEAQ (reference sequence). The DNA for the CDR3 is TGTGCCAGCAGCCTCATGGACAGTCCTAAGAACACTGAAGCTTTCTTT. This encodes CASSLMDSPKNTEAFF.

This clone was counted once. The chain couples TRBV28 to TRBJ2-1, with D unresolved. CDR1 is MDHEN and CDR2 is SYDVKM in the germline V gene. Trimming stripped 5 bases from V and 7 bases from J, with 12 bases between. The CDR3 totals 13 residues. In DNA form, the CDR3 reads TGTGCCAGCAGTCTAACCTCCGGGAATGAGCAGTTCTTC. It yields the protein CASSLTSGNEQFF.

V and J are TRBV4-1 and TRBJ2-7; 8 nucleotides align to TRBD1. Per germline, CDR1 MGHRA and CDR2 YSYEKL. Trimming cost V 4 bases and J 4 bases; bases outside gene matches: 9. The CDR3 has 15 residues. The CDR3 protein is CASSLAGTGSYEQYF. The DNA for the CDR3 is TGCGCCAGCAGCCTGGCCGGGACAGGATCTTACGAGCAGTACTTC.

V usage is TRBV5-6 and J usage is TRBJ1-2; D unclear. This CDR3 contains 14 residues. The V end was cut by 4 bases, the J end by 3 bases, with 13 bases between. Germline V gene sequence: CDR1 SGHDT, CDR2 YYEEEE. The DNA of the CDR3 is TGTGCCAGCAGCCCACCCGGACGCGACTATGGCTACACCTTC. Translation gives CASSPPGRDYGYTF.

This clone was counted once. J is TRBJ1-4 and V is TRBV6-5, with D possibly being TRBD1 (5 bases). CDR1 MNHEY and CDR2 SVGAGI come from the germline V gene. The CDR3 is made up of 15 amino acids. The V gene lost 2 bases and the J gene lost 4 bases, with 11 bases spanning the gap. The CDR3: CASSYEGRSNEKLFF. The CDR3 DNA sequence: TGTGCCAGCAGTTACGAGGGACGGAGTAATGAAAAACTGTTTTTT.

The sample holds one count of this clone. V gene TRBV6-6 combines with J gene TRBJ2-7; D tentatively fits TRBD1 or TRBD2 (5 bases each). The V end was cut by 0 bases, the J end by 0 bases, with 12 bases between. There are 16 residues in the CDR3. CDR1 and CDR2 from the germline V gene are MNHNY and SVGAGI (reference sequence). CDR3 sequence reads: CASSYSRGASSYEQYF. The DNA for the CDR3 is TGTGCCAGCAGTTACTCGAGGGGCGCAAGCTCCTACGAGCAGTACTTC.

The V and J genes are TRBV20-1 and TRBJ2-4; possibly TRBD1 or TRBD2 for D (5 bases each). CDR1 DFQATT and CDR2 SNEGSKA come from the germline V gene (reference sequence). The CDR3 has 10 residues. V was shortened by 7 bases and J by 7 bases, with 8 bases between the two germline ends. In DNA form, the CDR3 reads TGCAGTGTTAGGGACAACATTCAGTACTTC. Translated: CSVRDNIQYF.

The chain combines TRBV7-9 with TRBJ2-7, with D maybe TRBD2 (6 bases). Trimming shortened V by 3 bases and J by 3 bases, and 15 bases separated the two germline ends. Germline V gene sequence: CDR1 SEHNR, CDR2 FQNEAQ (reference sequence). This CDR3 is built from 15 residues. The DNA of the CDR3 is TGTGCCAGCAGCTTTTCTCTCACGGGGGTCTACGAGCAGTACTTC. Protein product: CASSFSLTGVYEQYF. Full variable domain (remainder filled in from reference TRBV7-9 and TRBJ2-7): DTGVSQNPRHKITKRGQNVTFRCDPISEHNRLYWYRQTLGQGPEFLTYFQNEAQLEKSRLLSDRFSAERPKGSFSTLEIQRTEQGDSAMYLCASSFSLTGVYEQYFGPGTRLTVT.

Concerning this clone: At one end, the junction sequence differs from germline, possibly due to a read error. The chain combines TRBV19 with TRBJ1-5; TRBD1 might be the D (5 bases). CDR1 is LNHDA and CDR2 is SQIVND in the germline V gene (reference sequence). The CDR3 spans 14 residues. CDR3 in amino acids: CASSIRGSNRPQHF. The CDR3 DNA is TGTGCCAGTAGTATAAGGGGTAGCAATCGGCCCCAGCATTTT.

This clone is a singleton in its sample. V usage is TRBV5-4 and J usage is TRBJ1-2; D remains ambiguous. CDR1 SGHNT and CDR2 YYREEE come from the germline V gene (reference sequence). This CDR3 region has 13 residues. The V end was cut by 0 bases, the J end by 4 bases, with 7 bases between. CDR3 region: CASSLAVLYGYTF. CDR3 DNA: TGTGCCAGCAGCTTGGCGGTCCTCTATGGCTACACCTTC.